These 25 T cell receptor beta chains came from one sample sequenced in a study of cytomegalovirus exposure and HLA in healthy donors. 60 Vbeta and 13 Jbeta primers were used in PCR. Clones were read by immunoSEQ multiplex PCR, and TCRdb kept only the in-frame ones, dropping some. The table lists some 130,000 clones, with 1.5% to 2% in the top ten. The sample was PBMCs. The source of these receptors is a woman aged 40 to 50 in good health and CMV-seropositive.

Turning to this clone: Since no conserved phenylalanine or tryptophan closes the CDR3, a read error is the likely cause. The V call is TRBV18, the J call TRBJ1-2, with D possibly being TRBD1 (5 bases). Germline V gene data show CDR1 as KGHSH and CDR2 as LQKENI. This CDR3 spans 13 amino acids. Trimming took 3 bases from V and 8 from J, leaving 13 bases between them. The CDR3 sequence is CASSPSGKEGYTL. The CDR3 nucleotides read TGTGCCAGCTCACCGTCAGGGAAGGAAGGCTACACCCTC.

DNA of the CDR3: TGTGCCAGCAGCCGACCCGGGACTAGCGTTACCTACGAGCAGTACTTC. Translation gives CASSRPGTSVTYEQYF. The rearrangement joins TRBV7-2 to TRBJ2-7; 10 bases map to TRBD2. The CDR3 contains 16 residues. Losses at the gene ends were 5 bases for V and 2 bases for J; bases not matched to a gene: 9. Per the germline V gene, CDR1 is SGHTA and CDR2 is FQGNSA.

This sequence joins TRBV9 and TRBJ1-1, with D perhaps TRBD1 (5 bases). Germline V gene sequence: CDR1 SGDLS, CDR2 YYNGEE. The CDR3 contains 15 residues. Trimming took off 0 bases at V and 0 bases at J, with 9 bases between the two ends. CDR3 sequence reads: CASSVDGAMNTEAFF. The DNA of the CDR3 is TGTGCCAGCAGCGTAGATGGGGCGATGAACACTGAAGCTTTCTTT.

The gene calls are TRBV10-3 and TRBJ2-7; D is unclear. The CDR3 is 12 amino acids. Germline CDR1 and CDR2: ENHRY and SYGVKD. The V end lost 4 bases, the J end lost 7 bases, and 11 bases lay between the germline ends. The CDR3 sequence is CAISGRVEEQYF. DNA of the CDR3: TGTGCCATCAGTGGTCGGGTGGAGGAGCAGTACTTC.

The DNA of the CDR3 is TGTGCCAGTAGTATCTGGGACAGCAGGCAAGAGACCCAGTACTTC. This sequence encodes CASSIWDSRQETQYF. The V call is TRBV19, the J call TRBJ2-5; 7 bases are a match to TRBD1. This CDR3 is 15 amino acids long. CDR1 and CDR2 from the germline V gene are LNHDA and SQIVND (reference sequence). The trim removed 3 bases at V and 2 bases at J, leaving 6 bases unmatched.

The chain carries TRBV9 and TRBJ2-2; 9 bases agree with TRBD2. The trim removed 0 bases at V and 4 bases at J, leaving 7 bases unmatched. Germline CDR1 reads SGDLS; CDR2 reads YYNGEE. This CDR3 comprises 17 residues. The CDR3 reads CASSVGSSGRSTGELFF. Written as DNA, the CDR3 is TGTGCCAGCAGCGTAGGATCCAGCGGGAGGAGCACCGGGGAGCTGTTTTTT.

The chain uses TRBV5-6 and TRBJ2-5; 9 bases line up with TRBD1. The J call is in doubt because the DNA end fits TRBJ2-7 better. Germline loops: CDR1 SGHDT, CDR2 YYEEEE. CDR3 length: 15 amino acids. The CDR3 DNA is TGTGCCAGCAGCTCCCGGGACAGGGCATCCTACGAGCAGTACTTC. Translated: CASSSRDRASYEQYF.

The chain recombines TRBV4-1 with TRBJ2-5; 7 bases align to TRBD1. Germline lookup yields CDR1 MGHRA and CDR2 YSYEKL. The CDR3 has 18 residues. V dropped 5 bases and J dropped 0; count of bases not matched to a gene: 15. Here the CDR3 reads CASSSGPGTGADQETQYF. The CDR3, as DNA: TGCGCCAGCAGCTCCGGCCCCGGTACAGGGGCTGACCAAGAGACCCAGTACTTC.

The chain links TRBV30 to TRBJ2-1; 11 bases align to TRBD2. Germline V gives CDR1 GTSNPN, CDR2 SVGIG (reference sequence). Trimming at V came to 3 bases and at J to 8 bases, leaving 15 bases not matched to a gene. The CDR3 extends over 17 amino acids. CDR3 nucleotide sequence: TGTGCCTGGAGAACTAGCGGGAGTTTTTTTCCGGGCCATGAGCAGTTCTTC. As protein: CAWRTSGSFFPGHEQFF.

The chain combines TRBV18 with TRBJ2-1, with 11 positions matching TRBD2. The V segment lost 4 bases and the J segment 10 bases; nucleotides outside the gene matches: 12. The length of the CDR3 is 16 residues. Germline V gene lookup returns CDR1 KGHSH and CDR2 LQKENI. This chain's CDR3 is CASSRRGLAAGGEQFF. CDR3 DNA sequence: TGTGCCAGCTCACGACGGGGACTAGCGGCCGGGGGGGAGCAGTTCTTC.

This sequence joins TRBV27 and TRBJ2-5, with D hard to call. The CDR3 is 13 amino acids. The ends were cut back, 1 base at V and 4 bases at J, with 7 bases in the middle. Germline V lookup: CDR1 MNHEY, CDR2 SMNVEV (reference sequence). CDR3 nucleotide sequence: TGTGCCAGCAGTTTATTTTTTAGAGAGACCCAGTACTTC. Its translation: CASSLFFRETQYF.

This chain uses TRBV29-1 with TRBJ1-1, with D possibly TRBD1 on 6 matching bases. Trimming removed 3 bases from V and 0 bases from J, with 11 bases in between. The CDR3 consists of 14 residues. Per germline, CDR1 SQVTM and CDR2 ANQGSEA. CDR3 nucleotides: TGCAGCGTTGATGAGGCAGGGGTGAACACTGAAGCTTTCTTT. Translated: CSVDEAGVNTEAFF.

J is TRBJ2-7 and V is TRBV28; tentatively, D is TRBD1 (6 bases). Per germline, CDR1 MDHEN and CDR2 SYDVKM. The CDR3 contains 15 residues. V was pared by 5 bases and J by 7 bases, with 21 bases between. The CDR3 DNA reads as TGTGCCAGCAGTCCCCAGGGGTCGTCTAAGGGGGAGCAGTACTTC. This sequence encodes CASSPQGSSKGEQYF.

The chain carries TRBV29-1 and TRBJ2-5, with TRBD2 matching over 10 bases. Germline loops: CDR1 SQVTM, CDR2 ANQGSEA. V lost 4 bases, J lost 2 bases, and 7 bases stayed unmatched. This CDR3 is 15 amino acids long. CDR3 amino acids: CSVVASGRPQETQYF. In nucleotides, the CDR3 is TGCAGCGTTGTGGCTAGCGGGAGACCACAAGAGACCCAGTACTTC.

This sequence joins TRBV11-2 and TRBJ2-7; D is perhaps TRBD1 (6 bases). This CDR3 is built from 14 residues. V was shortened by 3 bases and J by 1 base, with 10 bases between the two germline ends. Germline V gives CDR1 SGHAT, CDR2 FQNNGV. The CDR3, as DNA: TGTGCCAGCAGCTTTGACAGGTCTTCCTACGAGCAGTACTTC. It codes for CASSFDRSSYEQYF.

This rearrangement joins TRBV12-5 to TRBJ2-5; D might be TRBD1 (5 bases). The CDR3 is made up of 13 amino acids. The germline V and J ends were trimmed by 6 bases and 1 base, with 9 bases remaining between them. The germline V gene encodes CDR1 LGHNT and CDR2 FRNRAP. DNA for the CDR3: TGTGCTAGTGGGCGGCAGGGCCAAGAGACCCAGTACTTC. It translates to CASGRQGQETQYF.

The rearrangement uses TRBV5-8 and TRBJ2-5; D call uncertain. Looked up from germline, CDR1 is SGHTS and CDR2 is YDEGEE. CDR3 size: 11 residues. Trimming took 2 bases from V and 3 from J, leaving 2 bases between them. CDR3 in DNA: TGTGCCAGCAGCTTCAAAGAGACCCAGTACTTC. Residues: CASSFKETQYF.

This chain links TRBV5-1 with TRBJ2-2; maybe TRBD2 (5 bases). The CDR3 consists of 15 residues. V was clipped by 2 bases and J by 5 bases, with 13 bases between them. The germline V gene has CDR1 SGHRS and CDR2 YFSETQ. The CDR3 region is CASSFLGEGTGELFF. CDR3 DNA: TGCGCCAGCAGCTTTCTCGGGGAAGGGACCGGGGAGCTGTTTTTT.

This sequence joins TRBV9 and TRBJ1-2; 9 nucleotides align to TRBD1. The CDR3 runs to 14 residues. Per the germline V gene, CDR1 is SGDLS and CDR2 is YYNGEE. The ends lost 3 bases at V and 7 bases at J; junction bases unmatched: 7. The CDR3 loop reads CASSAPGQGSGYTF. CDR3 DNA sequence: TGTGCCAGCAGCGCGCCGGGACAGGGCTCTGGCTACACCTTC.

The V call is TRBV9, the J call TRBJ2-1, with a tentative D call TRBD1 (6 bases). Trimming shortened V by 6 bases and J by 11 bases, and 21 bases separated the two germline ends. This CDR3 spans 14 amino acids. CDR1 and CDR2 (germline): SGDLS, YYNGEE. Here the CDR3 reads CASTLRDNGLQQFF. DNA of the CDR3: TGTGCCAGCACCCTCCGGGACAATGGTCTTCAGCAGTTCTTC.

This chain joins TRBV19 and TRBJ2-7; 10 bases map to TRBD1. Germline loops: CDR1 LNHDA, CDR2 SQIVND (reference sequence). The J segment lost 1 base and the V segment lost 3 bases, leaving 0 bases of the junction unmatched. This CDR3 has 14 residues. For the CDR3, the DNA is TGTGCCAGTAGTATGGGACAGGGGTCCTACGAGCAGTACTTC. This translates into CASSMGQGSYEQYF.

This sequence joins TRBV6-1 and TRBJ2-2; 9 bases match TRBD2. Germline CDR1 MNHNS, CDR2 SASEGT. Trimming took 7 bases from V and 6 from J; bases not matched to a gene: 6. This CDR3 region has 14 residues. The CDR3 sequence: CASTPSGTPGELFF. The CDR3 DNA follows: TGTGCCAGCACCCCTAGCGGGACCCCCGGGGAGCTGTTTTTT.

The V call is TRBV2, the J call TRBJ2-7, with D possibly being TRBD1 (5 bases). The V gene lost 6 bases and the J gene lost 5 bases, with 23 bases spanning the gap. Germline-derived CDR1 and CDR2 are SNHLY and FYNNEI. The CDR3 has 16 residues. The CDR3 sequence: CASRPPTGSRKDEQYF. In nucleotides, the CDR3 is TGTGCCAGCAGGCCCCCAACAGGCAGCCGAAAGGACGAGCAGTACTTC. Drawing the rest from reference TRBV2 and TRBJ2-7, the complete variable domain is EPEVTQTPSHQVTQMGQEVILRCVPISNHLYFYWYRQILGQKVEFLVSFYNNEISEKSEIFDDQFSVERPDGSNFTLKIRSTKLEDSAMYFCASRPPTGSRKDEQYFGPGTRLTVT.

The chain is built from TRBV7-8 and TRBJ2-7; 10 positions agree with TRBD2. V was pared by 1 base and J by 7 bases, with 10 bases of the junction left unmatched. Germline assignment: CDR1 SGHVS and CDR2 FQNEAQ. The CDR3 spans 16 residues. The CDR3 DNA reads TGTGCCAGCAGCTTAGGATGGCTAGCGGGAGTCAAGGAGCAGTACTTC. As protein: CASSLGWLAGVKEQYF.

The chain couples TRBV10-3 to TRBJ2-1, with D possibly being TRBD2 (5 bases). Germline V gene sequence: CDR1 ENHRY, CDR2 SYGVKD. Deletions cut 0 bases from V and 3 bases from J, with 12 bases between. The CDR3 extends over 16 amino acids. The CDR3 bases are TGTGCCATCAGTGAGTCGAGGGCGGACTTCTACAATGAGCAGTTCTTC. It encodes CAISESRADFYNEQFF.